This passage covers 32 T cell receptor beta chains from one sample sequenced in a study of T cells in Graves' hyperthyroidism and ophthalmopathy. Amplification targeted TCR beta CDR3 regions from RNA transcripts. The HTBI primer set was used in a first-round RT-PCR of the TCR CDR3. TCRdb re-derived calls from the multiplex PCR reads in MiXCR, one entry per CDR3 protein. The sample has about 380,000 distinct CDR3 sequences, roughly 14% seen once. The specimen sequenced was blood. The receptor set was obtained from a man younger than 40 with Graves' hyperthyroidism that later progressed to Graves' ophthalmopathy.

The V and J genes are TRBV30 and TRBJ2-2; 9 positions agree with TRBD1. Germline V gene sequence: CDR1 GTSNPN, CDR2 SVGIG (reference sequence). CDR3 length: 14 amino acids. V shed 3 bases, J shed 2 bases, and the junction held 1 base outside the gene matches. CDR3 loop: CAWRQGANTGELFF. The CDR3 bases are TGTGCCTGGAGACAGGGGGCAAACACCGGGGAGCTGTTTTTT.

The chain links TRBV6-1 to TRBJ2-7; D ambiguous. The V end was cut by 6 bases, the J end by 0 bases, with 12 bases between. This CDR3 is 14 amino acids long. Looked up from germline, CDR1 is MNHNS and CDR2 is SASEGT. The CDR3 sequence: CASSDGPNSYEQYF. Written as DNA, the CDR3 is TGTGCCAGCAGCGACGGGCCTAACTCCTACGAGCAGTACTTC.

This sequence joins TRBV28 and TRBJ1-1; 9 bases line up with TRBD1. The CDR3 is 17 amino acids. V lost 2 bases to trimming and J lost 3 bases; unmatched junction nucleotides: 10. Germline lookup yields CDR1 MDHEN and CDR2 SYDVKM. This CDR3 reads CASSLKGTGTWHTEAFF. The DNA for the CDR3 is TGTGCCAGCAGTTTAAAGGGGACAGGGACTTGGCACACTGAAGCTTTCTTT.

The chain couples TRBV19 to TRBJ2-3; 7 bases match TRBD2. Germline values: CDR1 LNHDA, CDR2 SQIVND (reference sequence). The V and J ends lost 5 bases and 2 bases, in that order; junction bases with no gene match: 10. The CDR3 loop spans 16 amino acids. In DNA form, the CDR3 reads TGTGCCAGTAGTTTTGGCGGGGAGGGGACCACAGATACGCAGTATTTT. Residues: CASSFGGEGTTDTQYF.

This clonotype was seen at least ten times. The genes are TRBV5-1 and TRBJ2-5, with 14 bases matching TRBD2. The DNA end favors TRBJ2-3, so the J call may be wrong. The germline V gene encodes CDR1 SGHRS and CDR2 YFSETQ. The CDR3 runs to 15 residues. CDR3 residues: CASSPGTSGGETQYF. The CDR3 DNA sequence: TGCGCCAGCAGCCCCGGGACTAGCGGGGGAGAGACGCAGTATTTT.

Concerning this clonotype: The junction departs from germline at one end; a sequencing error may be responsible. The chain employs TRBV7-9 and TRBJ2-7; TRBD1 might be the D (6 bases). This CDR3 comprises 17 residues. The V gene's germline CDR1 is SEHNR and CDR2 FQNEAQ (reference sequence). CDR3 protein: CASSLGHRVMPPYEQYF. CDR3 nucleotides: TGTGCCAGCAGTTTAGGACACAGGGTTATGCCGCCTTACGAGCAGTACTTC.

This clonotype was found many times. The chain carries TRBV29-1 and TRBJ1-1; 10 bases align to TRBD1. Germline CDR1 SQVTM, CDR2 ANQGSEA. The CDR3 covers 12 residues. V lost 3 bases and J lost 7; bases outside the gene matches: 2. The CDR3 region is CSVDRDRGEAFF. The CDR3 DNA is TGCAGCGTTGACCGGGACAGGGGTGAAGCTTTCTTT. Full variable domain (missing parts from reference TRBV29-1 and TRBJ1-1): SAVISQKPSRDICQRGTSLTIQCQVDSQVTMMFWYRQQPGQSLTLIATANQGSEATYESGFVIDKFPISRPNLTFSTLTVSNMSPEDSSIYLCSVDRDRGEAFFGQGTRLTVV.

This clonotype appeared many times. The gene calls are TRBV11-2 and TRBJ2-5; D is uncertain. Germline assignment: CDR1 SGHAT and CDR2 FQNNGV. Trimming left V 3 bases short and J 5 bases short, with 10 bases between. There are 13 residues in the CDR3. CDR3 residues: CASSFVDGETQYF. Written as DNA, the CDR3 is TGTGCCAGCAGCTTCGTAGACGGGGAGACCCAGTACTTC.

Comments on this clonotype: This may come from a read error, since a much larger clone is one base off. This chain connects TRBV7-9 to TRBJ2-5; 7 bases line up with TRBD2. The CDR3 consists of 16 residues. Germline CDR1 SEHNR, CDR2 FQNEAQ (reference sequence). Trimming at V came to 2 bases and at J to 4 bases, leaving 10 bases not matched to a gene. In DNA, the CDR3 is TGTGCCAGCAGCTTACCGGAACGAGCGGGGCGAGAGACCCAGTACTTC. It specifies CASSLPERAGRETQYF.

Ten or more counts support this clonotype. This chain links TRBV6-1 with TRBJ1-3; D remains ambiguous. The V gene's germline CDR1 is MNHNS and CDR2 SASEGT. This CDR3 is 12 amino acids long. V was trimmed by 11 bases and J by 0 bases, leaving 8 bases between them. The CDR3 loop reads CAAQSSGNTIYF. The DNA for the CDR3 is TGTGCCGCCCAGAGCTCTGGAAACACCATATATTTT.

This clonotype was detected only a few times. The chain employs TRBV7-9 and TRBJ1-2; D is unclear. CDR1 SEHNR and CDR2 FQNEAQ come from the germline V gene (reference sequence). There are 12 residues in the CDR3. The V and J ends lost 4 bases and 12 bases respectively, with 15 bases between them. CDR3 nucleotides: TGTGCCAGCAGCTCCACGAGGGAGGCTCACACCTTC. Amino acids: CASSSTREAHTF.

The V gene is TRBV20-1, the J gene TRBJ2-3; 14 bases align to TRBD2. The junction had 7 bases not matched to a gene; V was cut back by 1 base and J by 7 bases. There are 16 residues in the CDR3. CDR1 is DFQATT and CDR2 is SNEGSKA in the germline V gene (reference sequence). The CDR3 DNA reads as TGCAGTGCTAGAGCTAAGACTAGCGGGGGGGGATATACGCAGTATTTT. This gives the protein CSARAKTSGGGYTQYF.

CDR3 sequence reads: CASSTPSGSKGDYEQYF. Here the CDR3 DNA reads TGTGCCAGCAGTACCCCATCCGGGTCCAAAGGAGACTACGAGCAGTACTTC. V usage is TRBV6-1 and J usage is TRBJ2-7; D is uncertain. With 5 bases removed from V and 3 bases from J, the gap between germline ends came to 23 bases. The germline CDR1 and CDR2 sequences are MNHNS and SASEGT. The CDR3 runs 17 residues.

This clonotype has a count of ten or more. The rearrangement joins TRBV12-3 or TRBV12-4 to TRBJ2-1, with 16 bases that match TRBD2. V lost 6 bases, J lost 13 bases, and 9 bases stayed unmatched. The CDR3 spans 15 residues. The CDR3 protein is CASSFLGLAGGDQFF. CDR3 DNA: TGTGCCAGCAGCTTCTTGGGACTAGCGGGGGGGGATCAGTTCTTC.

Only a few counts were recorded for this clonotype. The chain combines TRBV6-4 with TRBJ2-5, with unresolved D. CDR3 length: 10 residues. The V gene lost 7 bases and the J gene lost 5 bases, with 5 bases spanning the gap. Germline CDR1 MRHNA, CDR2 SNTAGT. The CDR3 sequence is CASIGETQYF. In nucleotides, the CDR3 is TGTGCCAGCATTGGGGAGACCCAGTACTTC.

This clonotype came up many times. This rearrangement joins TRBV6-1 to TRBJ1-1; 8 bases match TRBD1. Germline lookup yields CDR1 MNHNS and CDR2 SASEGT. V shed 6 bases and J 5 bases; nucleotides not matched to a gene: 2. CDR3 size: 12 residues. The CDR3 loop reads CASRQGVTEAFF. CDR3 in DNA: TGTGCCAGCAGACAGGGGGTTACTGAAGCTTTCTTT.

This clonotype has just a few counts. The V and J genes are TRBV7-3 and TRBJ1-1; D is possibly TRBD1 (5 bases). Germline CDR1 is SGHTA and CDR2 is FQGTGA. V lost 4 bases and J lost 4, with 22 bases in between. The CDR3 length is 17 residues. The CDR3 coding sequence is TGTGCCAGCAGCTCCCCTCCCCTAGGCAGGGTGGGCACTGAAGCTTTCTTT. It translates to CASSSPPLGRVGTEAFF.

This clonotype has only a few counts. This chain uses TRBV5-1 with TRBJ2-1; D is possibly TRBD1 (6 bases). Deletions cut 4 bases from V and 4 bases from J, with 12 bases between. This CDR3 has 14 amino acids. Germline CDR1 is SGHRS and CDR2 is YFSETQ. The CDR3 bases are TGCGCCAGCAGCCCAGGACAGTATTACAATGAGCAGTTCTTC. Residues: CASSPGQYYNEQFF.

This clonotype has a handful of counts. The chain carries TRBV28 and TRBJ2-3, with 10 bases that match TRBD2. Unmatched junction bases numbered 7, after V lost 7 bases and J lost 6 bases. The CDR3 has 14 residues. The germline CDR1 and CDR2 sequences are MDHEN and SYDVKM. CDR3 sequence (DNA): TGTGCCAGCAACCGAGCGGGGGGGCCTGATACGCAGTATTTT. Its translation: CASNRAGGPDTQYF.

This clonotype was counted ten times or more. The rearrangement uses TRBV5-1 and TRBJ2-1, with 10 bases that match TRBD2. This CDR3 spans 15 amino acids. CDR1 SGHRS and CDR2 YFSETQ come from the germline V gene. Trimming took 1 base from V and 4 from J; bases not matched to a gene: 2. The chain's CDR3 is CASSLTSGAYNEQFF. CDR3 DNA: TGCGCCAGCAGCTTGACTAGCGGGGCTTACAATGAGCAGTTCTTC.

The gene calls are TRBV4-2 and TRBJ2-7, with a possible D match to TRBD1 (6 bases). This CDR3 region has 13 residues. Germline CDR1 LGHNA, CDR2 YNFKEQ. V was pared by 0 bases and J by 6 bases, with 9 bases between. The CDR3 nucleotides read TGTGCCAGCAGCCAAGAGAGAGGGGGCGAGCAGTACTTC. Translation: CASSQERGGEQYF.

This clonotype was counted many times. The rearrangement joins TRBV11-2 to TRBJ2-7, with TRBD1 matching 11 bases. This CDR3 has 16 residues. V lost 5 bases, J lost 0 bases, and 6 bases stayed unmatched. The germline V gene encodes CDR1 SGHAT and CDR2 FQNNGV. In nucleotides, the CDR3 is TGTGCCAGCAGCGCGCCCGGGACAGGGGGCTCCTACGAGCAGTACTTC. It specifies CASSAPGTGGSYEQYF.

This clonotype showed up many times. V usage is TRBV2 and J usage is TRBJ1-3; unclear D gene. The CDR3 consists of 15 residues. Trimming removed 6 bases at V and 0 bases at J, with 12 bases between. CDR1 and CDR2 from the germline V gene are SNHLY and FYNNEI. CDR3 sequence (DNA): TGTGCCAGCAGCCCTGGCCGAGGCTCTGGAAACACCATATATTTT. Translation gives CASSPGRGSGNTIYF.

The gene calls are TRBV12-3 or TRBV12-4 and TRBJ2-3; D not certain. The CDR3 consists of 13 residues. Deletions cut 3 bases from V and 4 bases from J, with 8 bases between. CDR3 DNA sequence: TGTGCCAGCAGTTTGTGGGTGGCAGATACGCAGTATTTT. It encodes CASSLWVADTQYF.

This clonotype came up many times. This rearrangement joins TRBV5-6 to TRBJ2-5; 11 positions agree with TRBD2. The germline V gene has CDR1 SGHDT and CDR2 YYEEEE. The CDR3 covers 16 residues. V dropped 0 bases and J dropped 5; count of bases not matched to a gene: 6. The CDR3 loop is CASSLVASGGWETQYF. CDR3 DNA: TGTGCCAGCAGCTTGGTGGCTAGCGGGGGGTGGGAGACCCAGTACTTC.

This clonotype occurred many times. The chain is built from TRBV28 and TRBJ1-5; D may be TRBD1 (5 bases). Germline lookup yields CDR1 MDHEN and CDR2 SYDVKM. The ends were cut back, 3 bases at V and 3 bases at J, with 9 bases in the middle. The CDR3 loop spans 14 amino acids. The chain's CDR3 is CASSFGGDNQPQHF. The CDR3 DNA is TGTGCCAGCAGTTTTGGAGGGGACAATCAGCCCCAGCATTTT.

In this sample, this clonotype turned up a few times. The chain joins TRBV27 to TRBJ2-3; 11 nucleotides align to TRBD2. Per germline, CDR1 MNHEY and CDR2 SMNVEV (reference sequence). V trimming: 6 bases; J trimming: 7 bases; junction bases outside the gene matches: 12. The CDR3 spans 16 residues. CDR3 amino acids: CASSRALAGGGYTQYF. In DNA form, the CDR3 reads TGTGCCAGCAGCCGAGCGTTAGCGGGAGGGGGGTATACGCAGTATTTT.

The sample holds many counts of this clonotype. Relative to the germline gene, one junction end is altered; a read error may explain this. In nucleotides, the CDR3 is TGCGCCAGCACCTTGGCTGTCGGCAGGCCCTACGAGCAGTACTTC. Encoded protein: CASTLAVGRPYEQYF. The rearrangement uses TRBV5-1 and TRBJ2-7; D call uncertain. The CDR3 has 15 amino acids. Germline lookup yields CDR1 SGHRS and CDR2 YFSETQ.

This clonotype turned up a few times. The chain joins TRBV29-1 to TRBJ2-5, with 12 bases fitting TRBD2. Germline V gene sequence: CDR1 SQVTM, CDR2 ANQGSEA. This CDR3 contains 14 residues. V lost 4 bases, J lost 2 bases, and 2 bases stayed unmatched. The CDR3 is CSVVLAGGQETQYF. The CDR3 DNA follows: TGCAGCGTTGTCCTAGCGGGGGGGCAAGAGACCCAGTACTTC.

This clonotype was detected many times. The genes are TRBV18 and TRBJ2-1, with unresolved D. The CDR3 has 12 amino acids. CDR1 KGHSH and CDR2 LQKENI come from the germline V gene. Trimming cost V 0 bases and J 10 bases, with 7 bases left between them. CDR3 amino acids: CASSPPAEEQFF. The CDR3 DNA follows: TGTGCCAGCTCACCACCGGCAGAAGAGCAGTTCTTC. Full variable domain (rest looked up from reference TRBV18 and TRBJ2-1): NAGVMQNPRHLVRRRGQEARLRCSPMKGHSHVYWYRQLPEEGLKFMVYLQKENIIDESGMPKERFSAEFPKEGPSILRIQQVVRGDSAAYFCASSPPAEEQFFGPGTRLTVL.

This sequence joins TRBV5-1 and TRBJ1-2; 8 nucleotides agree with TRBD1. The CDR3 contains 15 residues. V lost 4 bases and J lost 5; bases outside the gene matches: 10. Germline V gene lookup returns CDR1 SGHRS and CDR2 YFSETQ. CDR3 bases: TGCGCCAGCAGCCTTTCCGGGACAGGCGAGTATGGCTACACCTTC. This codes for CASSLSGTGEYGYTF.

The V gene is TRBV9, the J gene TRBJ2-1, with 11 bases fitting TRBD2. Germline assignment: CDR1 SGDLS and CDR2 YYNGEE. The CDR3 runs to 15 residues. Trimming at V came to 4 bases and at J to 6 bases, leaving 6 bases not matched to a gene. CDR3 residues: CASSHSGGGVNEQFF. For the CDR3, the DNA is TGTGCCAGCAGCCATAGCGGGGGGGGGGTCAATGAGCAGTTCTTC.